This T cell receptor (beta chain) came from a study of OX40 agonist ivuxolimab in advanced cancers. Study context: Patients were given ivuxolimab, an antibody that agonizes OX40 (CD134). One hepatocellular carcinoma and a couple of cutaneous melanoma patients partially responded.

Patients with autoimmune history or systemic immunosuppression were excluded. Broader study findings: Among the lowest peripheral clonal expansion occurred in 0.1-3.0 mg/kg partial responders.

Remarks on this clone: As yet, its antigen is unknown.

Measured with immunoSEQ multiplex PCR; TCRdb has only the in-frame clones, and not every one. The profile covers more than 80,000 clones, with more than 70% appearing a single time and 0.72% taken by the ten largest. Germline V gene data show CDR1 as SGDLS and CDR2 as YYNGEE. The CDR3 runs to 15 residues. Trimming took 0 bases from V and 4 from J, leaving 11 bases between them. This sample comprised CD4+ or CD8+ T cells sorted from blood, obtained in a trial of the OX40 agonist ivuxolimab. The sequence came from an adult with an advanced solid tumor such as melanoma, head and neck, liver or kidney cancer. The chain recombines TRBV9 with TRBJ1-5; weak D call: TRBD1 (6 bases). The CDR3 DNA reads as TGTGCCAGCAGCGTAGGAAGAGGGGGGAATCAGCCCCAGCATTTT. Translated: CASSVGRGGNQPQHF.